Listed below are T cell receptor beta chains from one sample, sequenced in a study of glioma-infiltrating T cells after dendritic cell vaccination. Sequencing used immunoSEQ multiplex PCR; TCRdb keeps in-frame clones, though not all of them. Of tens of thousands of clones detected, about nine tenths appear once; the ten largest clones hold approximately 2.1%. Here the sequenced sample was blood, taken after dendritic cell vaccination. These receptors were taken from a human donor with glioblastoma. Each CDR3 is given with its conserved first and last residue. The D gene is left open where the match is weak. For some rows the clone size is stated as once, few or many, or as a class when expanded; others skip it.

d_call,j_call,clone_size,v_call,cdr3_nt,cdr3_aa
NA,TRBJ2-2,NA,TRBV2,TGTGCCAGCAGTGAATTCCGGGACACCGGGGAGCTGTTTTTT,CASSEFRDTGELFF
NA,TRBJ2-1,NA,TRBV21-1,TGTGCCAGCAGCCAACAGGGGTGGGATGAGCAGTTCTTC,CASSQQGWDEQFF
TRBD1,TRBJ1-1,NA,TRBV5-1,TGCGCCAGCAGGTTGACAGGGGGGGATACTGAAGCTTTCTTT,CASRLTGGDTEAFF
NA,TRBJ2-2,NA,TRBV11-3,TGTGCCAGCAGACCTACACTTGACAGGTCCTACACCGGGGAGCTGTTTTTT,CASRPTLDRSYTGELFF
NA,TRBJ2-1,NA,TRBV25-1,TGTGCCAGCCATTCAGGGGACACTAGGATGAATGAGCAGTTCTTC,CASHSGDTRMNEQFF
NA,TRBJ1-1,once,TRBV2,TGTGCCAGCACCTTCACGGGGGGTCCAGGGAACACTGAAGCTTTCTTT,CASTFTGGPGNTEAFF
NA,TRBJ2-7,few,TRBV6-1,TGTGCCAGCAGTGAACAGCGATCCATCTCCTACGAGCAGTACTTC,CASSEQRSISYEQYF
NA,TRBJ2-7,NA,TRBV4-3,TGCGCCAGCAGCCAAGATAATAGGGGATACGAGCAGTACTTC,CASSQDNRGYEQYF
NA,TRBJ2-7,NA,TRBV5-5,TGTGCCAGCAGCTTGACGCCAGGGGCAACCTACGAGCAGTACTTC,CASSLTPGATYEQYF
NA,TRBJ1-2,few,TRBV19,TGTGCCAGTAGTATAGACAGGGAAAGTCGTGGCTACACCTTC,CASSIDRESRGYTF
NA,TRBJ2-5,NA,TRBV4-1,TGCGCCAGCAGCCAAGATCCCCAGGGGGGCCTACAAGAGACCCAGTACTTC,CASSQDPQGGLQETQYF
NA,TRBJ2-1,few,TRBV2,TGTGCCAGCAGGGATCCGGGACTGAACAATGAGCAGTTCTTC,CASRDPGLNNEQFF
NA,TRBJ1-1,NA,TRBV5-1,TGCGCCAGCAGCTTGGAGGGGTCGGACACTGAAGCTTTCTTT,CASSLEGSDTEAFF
NA,TRBJ2-5,NA,TRBV10-1,TGCGCCACCAAACCCGACGGCGGAGAGACCCAGTACTTC,CATKPDGGETQYF
TRBD1,TRBJ2-3,NA,TRBV5-1,TGCGCCAGCGACCTCACCGGGACAGGGACAGATACGCAGTATTTT,CASDLTGTGTDTQYF
NA,TRBJ2-1,once,TRBV29-1,TGCAGCGCCTCGTACAATGAGCAGTTCTTC,CSASYNEQFF
NA,TRBJ2-1,NA,TRBV5-4,TGTGCCAGCAGCCCGGACTTAGGCTTGAGCTCCTACAATGAGCAGTTCTTC,CASSPDLGLSSYNEQFF
NA,TRBJ2-2,NA,TRBV7-3,TGTGCCAGCAGCTTGGCGGGTGACGGGGAGCTGTTTTTT,CASSLAGDGELFF
TRBD2,TRBJ2-4,NA,TRBV7-2,TGTGCCAGCAGCTCCTCGGGACTAGCGGGGGGGCGGGGAAACATTCAGTACTTC,CASSSSGLAGGRGNIQYF
NA,TRBJ1-5,NA,TRBV5-5,TGTGCCAGCAGCTGGGACACTTATCAGCCCCAGCATTTT,CASSWDTYQPQHF
TRBD1,TRBJ1-2,NA,TRBV16,TGTGCCAGCAGCCCAGGGACAGGGGTCGGCTACACCTTC,CASSPGTGVGYTF
NA,TRBJ1-1,once,TRBV11-3,TGTGCCAGCAGCTTAGAGGGCTCGGACACTGAAGCTTTCTTT,CASSLEGSDTEAFF
NA,TRBJ2-5,NA,TRBV5-1,TGCGCCAGCAGCTCACAGGGTTCCCAAGAGACCCAGTACTTC,CASSSQGSQETQYF
TRBD1,TRBJ2-3,NA,TRBV6-5,TGTGCCAGCAGGAGGGGGCCCTACACAGATACGCAGTATTTT,CASRRGPYTDTQYF
NA,TRBJ1-2,NA,TRBV7-9,TGTGCCAGCAGCTTAGGGGGAGGTCTTCGGGACTATGGCTACACCTTC,CASSLGGGLRDYGYTF
NA,TRBJ2-5,NA,TRBV27,TGTGCCAGCGGCAACAGGGCCGGGGAGACCCAGTACTTC,CASGNRAGETQYF
TRBD1,TRBJ2-3,NA,TRBV7-8,TGTGCCAGCAGCTTTACCGGGACAGTGGGAGATACGCAGTATTTT,CASSFTGTVGDTQYF
TRBD1,TRBJ1-5,NA,TRBV6-1,TGTGCCAGCACCTGGACAGGGGGCAATCAGCCCCAGCATTTT,CASTWTGGNQPQHF
TRBD2,TRBJ2-3,NA,TRBV6-1,TGTGCCACCCTAGCGGGAGGCACAGATACGCAGTATTTT,CATLAGGTDTQYF
NA,TRBJ2-1,NA,TRBV6-6,TGTGCCAGCACAGGCATGGTGTATTACAATGAGCAGTTCTTC,CASTGMVYYNEQFF
TRBD1,TRBJ1-1,NA,TRBV6-1,TGTGCCAGCAGAACAGGGGGGACTGAAGCTTTCTTT,CASRTGGTEAFF
TRBD1,TRBJ2-2,NA,TRBV6-5,TGTGCCAGCAGCCCCGACAGGGTCAGGACCGGGGAGCTGTTTTTT,CASSPDRVRTGELFF
TRBD2,TRBJ2-1,NA,TRBV5-1,TGCGCCAGCAGCTTGGCCAGCGGGGTAGCGGGAACCTCCTACAATGAGCAGTTCTTC,CASSLASGVAGTSYNEQFF
NA,TRBJ2-3,NA,TRBV5-1,TGCGCCAGCAAGGAGGAGACTATCGTTGTTACGCAGTATTTT,CASKEETIVVTQYF
TRBD1,TRBJ1-2,NA,TRBV9,TGTGCCAGCAGCGTAGAGGCAGGGGGACGCTATGGCTACACCTTC,CASSVEAGGRYGYTF
TRBD1,TRBJ2-6,once,TRBV5-8,TGTGCCAGCAGCCGACGACAGGGTAGCGACGTCCTGACTTTC,CASSRRQGSDVLTF
NA,TRBJ2-2,NA,TRBV9,TGTGCCAGCAGCGTAGCTAGGCTGCCCCTTGGAGGGGAGCTGTTTTTT,CASSVARLPLGGELFF
NA,TRBJ1-5,NA,TRBV5-6,TGTGCCAGCAGCAGCTCCCGTAGCAATCAGCCCCAGCATTTT,CASSSSRSNQPQHF
TRBD2,TRBJ2-5,NA,TRBV29-1,TGCAGCGCCGGGGGGGGGACTCAAGAGACCCAGTACTTC,CSAGGGTQETQYF
NA,TRBJ2-7,NA,TRBV11-3,TGTGCCAGCAGCCCAAGGGGCTACGAGCAGTACTTC,CASSPRGYEQYF
TRBD1,TRBJ2-5,NA,TRBV6-5,TGTGCCAGCAGTTCCCCCGGGACAGGCCAAGAGACCCAGTACTTC,CASSSPGTGQETQYF
NA,TRBJ2-5,once,TRBV7-9,TGTGCCAGCAGCTCCTCCGACAGATACCAAGAGACCCAGTACTTC,CASSSSDRYQETQYF
TRBD2,TRBJ2-3,few,TRBV10-3,TGTGCCGTGGGACTAGCAGGGGATACGCAGTATTTT,CAVGLAGDTQYF
TRBD2,TRBJ2-1,NA,TRBV14,TGTGCCAGCTTGAGACTAGCGGGAGTCAATGAGCAGTTCTTC,CASLRLAGVNEQFF
TRBD1,TRBJ2-5,NA,TRBV10-1,TGCGCCAGCAGCGGACAGGGGGCGAAGACCCAGTACTTC,CASSGQGAKTQYF
TRBD2,TRBJ2-5,NA,TRBV5-1,TGCGCCAGCGGCGGATCGCGGGGGGCCCAAGAGACCCAGTACTTC,CASGGSRGAQETQYF
TRBD1,TRBJ1-2,NA,TRBV29-1,TGCAGCGTTGAACAACAGGGGGCTCATGGCTACACCTTC,CSVEQQGAHGYTF
TRBD2,TRBJ2-4,NA,TRBV7-2,TGTGCCAGCGCGGCCTTAGCGGGACGTTCAGTGCAGAACATTCAGTACTTC,CASAALAGRSVQNIQYF
NA,TRBJ2-1,NA,TRBV7-6,TGTGCCAGCAGCCGAAGCGGAGGAGACTACAATGAGCAGTTCTTC,CASSRSGGDYNEQFF